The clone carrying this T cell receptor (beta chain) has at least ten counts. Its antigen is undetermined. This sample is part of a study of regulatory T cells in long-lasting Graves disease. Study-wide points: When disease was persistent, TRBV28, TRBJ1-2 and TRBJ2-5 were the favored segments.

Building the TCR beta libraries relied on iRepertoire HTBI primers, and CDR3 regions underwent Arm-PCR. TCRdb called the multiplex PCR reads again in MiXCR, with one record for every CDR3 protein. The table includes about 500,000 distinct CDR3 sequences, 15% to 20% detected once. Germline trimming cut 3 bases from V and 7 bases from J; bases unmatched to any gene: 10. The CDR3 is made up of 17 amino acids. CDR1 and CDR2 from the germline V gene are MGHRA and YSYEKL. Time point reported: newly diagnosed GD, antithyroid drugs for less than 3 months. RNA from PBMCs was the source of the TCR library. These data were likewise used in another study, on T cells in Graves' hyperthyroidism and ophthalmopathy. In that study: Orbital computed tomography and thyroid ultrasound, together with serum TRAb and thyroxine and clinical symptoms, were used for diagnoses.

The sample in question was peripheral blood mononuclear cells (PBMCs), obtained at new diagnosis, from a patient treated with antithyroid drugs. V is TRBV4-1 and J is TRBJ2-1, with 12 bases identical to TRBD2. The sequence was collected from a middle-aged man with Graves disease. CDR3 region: CASSQVLAGGPRNEQFF. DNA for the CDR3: TGCGCCAGCAGCCAGGTTCTAGCGGGAGGGCCTCGGAATGAGCAGTTCTTC.